This entry is about one TCR beta chain. Its cognate antigen is unknown. In the PCR, 60 Vbeta and 13 Jbeta primers were used. The protocol was immunoSEQ multiplex PCR, while the TCRdb copy is restricted to in-frame clones and leaves out a portion. The top ten hold 4% to 5.5% of the sample, which has approximately 160,000 clones, about 70% seen once. The record originates from a study of cytomegalovirus exposure and HLA in healthy donors. General observations from the study: In a later analysis, productive TCRs from donors in an Asian-associated ancestry cluster reportedly carried fewer N-insertions than the cohort mean. Per a later analysis, 16,951 TCR beta sequences showed association with HLA alleles at 0.05 false discovery rate. Published work reported that the classifier diagnosed cytomegalovirus status with high specificity and sensitivity.

Germline assignment: CDR1 SGHDT and CDR2 YYEEEE. This CDR3 is built from 14 residues. Source material: PBMCs. The clonotype originates from a woman aged 18-30 years in good health and CMV-seropositive. The rearrangement uses TRBV5-6 and TRBJ2-5; 7 bases map to TRBD2. Near its end, the DNA agrees better with TRBJ2-7, so the J call may be wrong. CDR3 DNA sequence: TGTGCCAGCAGCTTGGAGGGACTAAGCTACGAGCAGTACTTC. Translation gives CASSLEGLSYEQYF.